The TCR beta chain described here comes from a study of T cell responses to AZD1222 COVID-19 vaccine. Assay used: immunoSEQ multiplex PCR; TCRdb lists only in-frame clones, some missing. The sample comprises approximately 94,000 clones, approximately 90% of which are singletons, and around a sixth rests with the top ten. This clone was picked up many times. Its antigen is undetermined. Per the germline V gene, CDR1 is SGHRS and CDR2 is YFSETQ. The CDR3 consists of 17 residues. V shed 0 bases and J 6 bases; nucleotides not matched to a gene: 9. Study-level points and caveats: Repertoire sampling happened only post peak T cell response. Most donors were white British and more were female, and clonal diversity was possibly underestimated.

The V gene is TRBV5-1, the J gene TRBJ2-3, with 11 bases identical to TRBD2. The TCR comes from an adult in good health. Material: peripheral blood, obtained on day 0 of AZD1222 vaccination. The CDR3 DNA reads TGCGCCAGCAGCTTGGCTACCACTAGCGGGGGAGGGGATACGCAGTATTTT. Residues: CASSLATTSGGGDTQYF.